The 28 T cell receptor beta chains presented below share a single source sample, sequenced in a study of cytomegalovirus exposure and HLA in healthy donors. PCR amplification relied on 60 Vbeta primers (plus 13 Jbeta primers). Profiled with immunoSEQ multiplex PCR; TCRdb holds only in-frame clones, not every one. Here the sample spans 180,000 or so clones, around 80% being singletons. The sequencing input was PBMCs. Receptors were obtained from a girl aged 10-17 years in good health and CMV-seropositive.

The J gene is TRBJ2-7, the V gene TRBV6-1, with 9 bases that match TRBD1. This CDR3 is 14 amino acids long. V dropped 5 bases and J dropped 4; count of bases not matched to a gene: 6. Germline V gives CDR1 MNHNS, CDR2 SASEGT. CDR3 residues: CASSRPGTGYEQYF. The CDR3 nucleotides read TGTGCCAGCAGTCGGCCCGGGACAGGGTACGAGCAGTACTTC.

The chain is built from TRBV5-8 and TRBJ2-1; possibly TRBD2 for D (5 bases). V was clipped by 0 bases and J by 0 bases, with 10 bases between them. The CDR3 contains 16 residues. From germline, CDR1 is SGHTS and CDR2 YDEGEE. CDR3 amino acids: CASSLGGWSSYNEQFF. The CDR3 bases are TGTGCCAGCAGCTTGGGCGGGTGGAGCTCCTACAATGAGCAGTTCTTC. The entire variable domain, with the rest obtained from reference TRBV5-8 and TRBJ2-1, is as follows: EAGVTQSPTHLIKTRGQQATLRCSPISGHTSVYWYQQALGLGLQFLLWYDEGEERNRGNFPPRFSGRQFPNYSSELNVNALELEDSALYLCASSLGGWSSYNEQFFGPGTRLTVL.

This clone was seen more than once but under ten times. This chain joins TRBV2 and TRBJ2-7; 7 bases map to TRBD1. This CDR3 is 12 amino acids long. V shed 9 bases, J shed 0 bases, and the junction held 2 bases outside the gene matches. Germline V gives CDR1 SNHLY, CDR2 FYNNEI. Written as DNA, the CDR3 is TGTGCCAGGGGGACAGACTCCTACGAGCAGTACTTC. Amino acid sequence: CARGTDSYEQYF.

This chain connects TRBV4-3 to TRBJ1-2; 7 bases are a match to TRBD1. V trimming: 3 bases; J trimming: 0 bases; junction bases outside the gene matches: 7. Per germline, CDR1 LGHNA and CDR2 YSLEER. The CDR3 contains 16 residues. CDR3 DNA: TGCGCCAGCAGCCAGGAAGACAGGGCGGCTAACTATGGCTACACCTTC. Protein product: CASSQEDRAANYGYTF.

CDR3 DNA: TGTGCCAGCAGCACAGTACAGGGAACTGCGGGCTACACCTTC. It translates to CASSTVQGTAGYTF. V gene TRBV5-4 combines with J gene TRBJ1-2, with a weak D call TRBD1 (6 bases). There are 14 residues in the CDR3. Between the trimmed V and J ends, which lost 4 bases and 8 bases, there was a span of 18 bases. CDR1 is SGHNT, CDR2 YYREEE, per germline (reference sequence).

The chain combines TRBV30 with TRBJ1-2, with 9 bases that match TRBD1. The CDR3 totals 18 residues. With V trimmed by 1 base and J by 1 base, 13 bases remained unmatched. Germline V gene data show CDR1 as GTSNPN and CDR2 as SVGIG (reference sequence). The CDR3 loop reads CAWSGRGGQGIVNYGYTF. CDR3 DNA: TGTGCCTGGAGTGGGAGAGGAGGACAGGGGATTGTTAACTATGGCTACACCTTC.

The chain recombines TRBV6-6 with TRBJ1-5, with 7 bases identical to TRBD1. CDR3 size: 15 residues. V lost 5 bases and J lost 2; bases outside the gene matches: 6. Per germline, CDR1 MNHNY and CDR2 SVGAGI (reference sequence). The CDR3 loop is CASSQTGSGNQPQHF. The CDR3 region has the DNA TGTGCCAGCAGTCAGACAGGGTCGGGCAATCAGCCCCAGCATTTT.

This CDR3 is CSASVELEAFF. The CDR3, as DNA: TGCAGTGCTAGCGTAGAGCTCGAAGCTTTCTTT. The chain has TRBV20-1 and TRBJ1-1; D call uncertain. V was trimmed by 3 bases and J by 8 bases, leaving 10 bases between them. This CDR3 comprises 11 residues. Germline assignment: CDR1 DFQATT and CDR2 SNEGSKA (reference sequence).

The chain has TRBV5-1 and TRBJ2-5, with D maybe TRBD2 (5 bases). The CDR3 extends over 14 amino acids. Trimming left V 4 bases short and J 7 bases short, with 17 bases between. CDR1 and CDR2 (germline): SGHRS, YFSETQ. CDR3 DNA: TGCGCCAGCAGCACCCCGGGGAGTCTCGTGACCCAGTACTTC. Amino acid sequence: CASSTPGSLVTQYF.

The J gene is TRBJ1-2, the V gene TRBV2; maybe TRBD1 (6 bases). With 4 bases removed from V and 2 bases from J, the gap between germline ends came to 11 bases. Germline CDR1 and CDR2: SNHLY and FYNNEI. This CDR3 spans 14 amino acids. The CDR3: CASSGTGLNYGYTF. Here the CDR3 DNA reads TGTGCCAGCAGTGGTACAGGGTTAAACTATGGCTACACCTTC.

This chain connects TRBV27 to TRBJ2-7; 13 nucleotides agree with TRBD2. Germline CDR1 MNHEY, CDR2 SMNVEV (reference sequence). This CDR3 is 16 amino acids long. V lost 3 bases to trimming and J lost 6 bases; unmatched junction nucleotides: 8. The CDR3 loop is CASSFRLAGGRGEQYF. CDR3 bases: TGTGCCAGCAGTTTCCGACTAGCGGGAGGAAGGGGCGAGCAGTACTTC.

Only a few counts were recorded for this clone. The V call is TRBV30, the J call TRBJ2-1, with D possibly matching TRBD2 (5 bases). This CDR3 comprises 15 residues. V dropped 2 bases and J dropped 8 bases, with 19 bases sitting between them. The germline V gene encodes CDR1 GTSNPN and CDR2 SVGIG (reference sequence). CDR3 amino acids: CAWSLGLDLFYEQFF. Here the CDR3 DNA reads TGTGCCTGGAGTCTCGGACTGGATCTGTTTTATGAGCAGTTCTTC.

The table lists this clone with a count of one. The chain recombines TRBV25-1 with TRBJ1-1; no definite D call. Trimming removed 0 bases from V and 4 bases from J, with 9 bases in between. The length of the CDR3 is 14 residues. Germline V CDR1 and CDR2: MGHDK, SYGVNS. Here the CDR3 reads CASSEYLSRTEAFF. CDR3 sequence (DNA): TGTGCCAGCAGTGAATATCTTTCTCGCACTGAAGCTTTCTTT.

The chain employs TRBV5-6 and TRBJ1-2, with a weak D call TRBD1 (6 bases). CDR3 length: 13 residues. V was clipped by 0 bases and J by 3 bases, with 6 bases between them. From germline, CDR1 is SGHDT and CDR2 YYEEEE. The CDR3 sequence is CASSLGQDYGYTF. CDR3 nucleotide sequence: TGTGCCAGCAGCTTGGGACAGGACTATGGCTACACCTTC. The full variable domain, in which reference TRBV5-6 and TRBJ1-2 provide the parts outside the CDR3, is DAGVTQSPTHLIKTRGQQVTLRCSPKSGHDTVSWYQQALGQGPQFIFQYYEEEERQRGNFPDRFSGHQFPNYSSELNVNALLLGDSALYLCASSLGQDYGYTFGSGTRLTVV.

V gene TRBV5-6 combines with J gene TRBJ1-5; D ambiguous. The CDR3 runs to 15 residues. The V gene's germline CDR1 is SGHDT and CDR2 YYEEEE. V lost 2 bases and J 0 bases, leaving 9 bases between the germline ends. CDR3 protein: CASSFMRFSNQPQHF. The CDR3 nucleotides read TGTGCCAGCAGCTTCATGCGGTTTAGCAATCAGCCCCAGCATTTT.

This clone was seen a few times. J is TRBJ2-7 and V is TRBV9; 7 bases map to TRBD2. Germline V gives CDR1 SGDLS, CDR2 YYNGEE. J gave up 2 bases and V 4 bases, and 3 bases lay outside the gene matches. The CDR3 sequence is 13 residues long. CDR3 sequence reads: CASSLGTTYEQYF. Here the CDR3 DNA reads TGTGCCAGCAGCCTTGGGACTACCTACGAGCAGTACTTC.

This chain uses TRBV4-1 with TRBJ1-5, with D unresolved. V was shortened by 2 bases and J by 3 bases, with 8 bases between the two germline ends. There are 14 residues in the CDR3. From germline, CDR1 is MGHRA and CDR2 YSYEKL. CDR3 in amino acids: CASSQTGFNQPQHF. CDR3 bases: TGCGCCAGCAGCCAAACGGGTTTCAATCAGCCCCAGCATTTT.

In this sample, this clone turned up once. In nucleotides, the CDR3 is TGTGCCAGCAGCCAAGATCTTCCGACAGGGCGAACCGGGGAGCTGTTTTTT. Translated: CASSQDLPTGRTGELFF. The chain carries TRBV4-2 and TRBJ2-2; 7 bases agree with TRBD1. There are 17 residues in the CDR3. Looked up from germline, CDR1 is LGHNA and CDR2 is YNFKEQ. V shed 0 bases, J shed 5 bases, and the junction held 9 bases outside the gene matches.

This clone came up once. CDR3 protein: CASSPGISLYNEQFF. CDR3 nucleotides: TGTGCCAGCAGCCCAGGAATCAGCTTATACAATGAGCAGTTCTTC. J is TRBJ2-1 and V is TRBV11-2; D gene uncertain. Germline CDR1 reads SGHAT; CDR2 reads FQNNGV. This CDR3 region has 15 residues. The V end was cut by 5 bases, the J end by 4 bases, with 15 bases between.

In its sample, this clone was seen a few times. This chain connects TRBV6-6 to TRBJ1-1, with 7 bases fitting TRBD1. CDR3 length: 13 residues. The V gene end was trimmed by 4 bases and the J gene end by 2 bases; junction bases not matched to a gene: 1. Per germline, CDR1 MNHNY and CDR2 SVGAGI (reference sequence). The DNA for the CDR3 is TGTGCCAGCAGTTGGACAGGCAACACTGAAGCTTTCTTT. It codes for CASSWTGNTEAFF.

The chain recombines TRBV6-5 with TRBJ1-2; weak D call: TRBD1 (6 bases). Germline loops: CDR1 MNHEY, CDR2 SVGAGI. The CDR3 runs to 15 residues. The ends were cut back, 8 bases at V and 0 bases at J, with 16 bases in the middle. CDR3 nucleotides: TGTGCCAGCGCGACCACAGGGACATCTAACTATGGCTACACCTTC. As protein: CASATTGTSNYGYTF.

CDR3 sequence (DNA): TGTGCCAGCAGCGTAGACGACAAGTACCAAGAGACCCAGTACTTC. Its protein product is CASSVDDKYQETQYF. The V gene is TRBV9, the J gene TRBJ2-5; D gene ambiguous. The CDR3 loop spans 15 amino acids. Germline V gene lookup returns CDR1 SGDLS and CDR2 YYNGEE. The V and J ends lost 0 bases and 0 bases respectively, with 9 bases between them.

This clone showed up just a few times. The J gene is TRBJ1-1, the V gene TRBV2, with TRBD1 identical over 7 bases. Germline V gene sequence: CDR1 SNHLY, CDR2 FYNNEI. With V trimmed by 6 bases and J by 2 bases, 6 bases remained unmatched. The CDR3 totals 14 residues. The CDR3 nucleotides read TGTGCCAGCAGACCAAGACAGGGTAACACTGAAGCTTTCTTT. Residues: CASRPRQGNTEAFF.

The rearrangement uses TRBV6-4 and TRBJ2-5; 9 bases are shared with TRBD2. This CDR3 is 13 amino acids long. Germline lookup yields CDR1 MRHNA and CDR2 SNTAGT. V shed 9 bases, J shed 6 bases, and the junction held 8 bases outside the gene matches. CDR3 bases: TGTGCCAGAGTAGCGGGAGATCCGAAGACCCAGTACTTC. This sequence encodes CARVAGDPKTQYF.

The V and J genes are TRBV7-6 and TRBJ2-7; 7 bases are shared with TRBD1. Germline V gene lookup returns CDR1 SGHVS and CDR2 FNYEAQ. CDR3 length: 15 amino acids. The V and J ends lost 0 bases and 6 bases, in that order; junction bases with no gene match: 8. The DNA of the CDR3 is TGTGCCAGCAGCTTAGCGACAGGGAGATCGCGCGAGCAGTACTTC. Residues: CASSLATGRSREQYF.

This clone showed up just once. This sequence joins TRBV14 and TRBJ2-1; D ambiguous. The CDR3 extends over 17 amino acids. The V end lost 1 base, the J end lost 4 bases, and 17 bases lay between the germline ends. Germline assignment: CDR1 SGHDN and CDR2 FVKESK. The CDR3 DNA follows: TGTGCCAGCAGCCAAGGGCGACTTGTCGTCGGGTACAATGAGCAGTTCTTC. It encodes CASSQGRLVVGYNEQFF. Filled out from reference TRBV14 and TRBJ2-1, the complete variable domain reads EAGVTQFPSHSVIEKGQTVTLRCDPISGHDNLYWYRRVMGKEIKFLLHFVKESKQDESGMPNNRFLAERTGGTYSTLKVQPAELEDSGVYFCASSQGRLVVGYNEQFFGPGTRLTVL.

The genes are TRBV5-1 and TRBJ2-3; TRBD2 agrees at 14 bases. With V trimmed by 4 bases and J by 0 bases, 7 bases remained unmatched. The CDR3 loop spans 18 amino acids. Germline V gene sequence: CDR1 SGHRS, CDR2 YFSETQ. The CDR3 DNA is TGCGCCAGCAGCGTGGGACTAGCGGGAGCGGGGAGCACAGATACGCAGTATTTT. Translation gives CASSVGLAGAGSTDTQYF.

This sequence joins TRBV2 and TRBJ2-2; 7 bases agree with TRBD1. The ends lost 6 bases at V and 1 base at J; junction bases unmatched: 2. Germline CDR1 and CDR2: SNHLY and FYNNEI. The CDR3 has 14 residues. CDR3 DNA: TGTGCCAGCAGACGGGACAGGAACACCGGGGAGCTGTTTTTT. Protein product: CASRRDRNTGELFF.